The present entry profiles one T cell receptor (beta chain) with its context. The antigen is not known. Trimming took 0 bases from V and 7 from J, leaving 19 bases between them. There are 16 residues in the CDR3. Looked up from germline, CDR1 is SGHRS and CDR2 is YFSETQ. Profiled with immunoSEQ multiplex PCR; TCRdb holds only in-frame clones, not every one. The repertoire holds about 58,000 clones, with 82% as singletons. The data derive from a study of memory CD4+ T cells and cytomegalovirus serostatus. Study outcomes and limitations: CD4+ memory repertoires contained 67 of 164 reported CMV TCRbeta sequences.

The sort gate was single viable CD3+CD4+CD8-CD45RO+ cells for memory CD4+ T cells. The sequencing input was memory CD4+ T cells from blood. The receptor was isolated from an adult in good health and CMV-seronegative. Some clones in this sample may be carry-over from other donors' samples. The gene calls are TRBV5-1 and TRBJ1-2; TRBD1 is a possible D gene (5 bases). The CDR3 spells CASSLGPGRDPPGYTF. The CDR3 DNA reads TGCGCCAGCAGCTTGGGACCGGGCAGGGATCCTCCTGGCTACACCTTC.